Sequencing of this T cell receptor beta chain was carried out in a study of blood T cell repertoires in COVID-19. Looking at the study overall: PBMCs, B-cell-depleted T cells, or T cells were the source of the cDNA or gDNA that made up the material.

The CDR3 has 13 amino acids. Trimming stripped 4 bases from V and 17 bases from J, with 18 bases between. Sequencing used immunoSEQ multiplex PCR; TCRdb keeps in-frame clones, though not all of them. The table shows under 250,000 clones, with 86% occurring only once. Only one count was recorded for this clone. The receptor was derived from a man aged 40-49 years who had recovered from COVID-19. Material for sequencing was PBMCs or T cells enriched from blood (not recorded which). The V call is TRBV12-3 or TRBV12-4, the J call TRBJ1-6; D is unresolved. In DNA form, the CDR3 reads TGTGCCAGCAGTTACCGCGTGCGCGGCCCTGTCCACTTT. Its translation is CASSYRVRGPVHF.